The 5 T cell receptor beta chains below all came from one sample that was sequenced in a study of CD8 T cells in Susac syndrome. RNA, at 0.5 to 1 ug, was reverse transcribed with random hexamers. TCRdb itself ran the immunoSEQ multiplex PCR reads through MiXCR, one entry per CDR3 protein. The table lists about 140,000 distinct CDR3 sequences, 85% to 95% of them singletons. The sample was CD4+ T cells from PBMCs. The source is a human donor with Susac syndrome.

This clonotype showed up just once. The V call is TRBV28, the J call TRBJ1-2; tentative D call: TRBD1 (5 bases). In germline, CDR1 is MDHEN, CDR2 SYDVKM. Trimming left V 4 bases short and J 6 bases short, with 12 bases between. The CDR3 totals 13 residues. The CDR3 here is CASSSGTANGYTF. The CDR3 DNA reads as TGTGCCAGCAGTTCTGGGACGGCCAATGGCTACACCTTC.

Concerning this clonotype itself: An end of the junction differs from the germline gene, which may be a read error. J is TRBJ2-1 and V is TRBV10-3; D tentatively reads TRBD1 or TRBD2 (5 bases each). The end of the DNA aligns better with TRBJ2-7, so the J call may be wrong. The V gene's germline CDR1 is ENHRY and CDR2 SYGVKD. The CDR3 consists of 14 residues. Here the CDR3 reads CASSGGRSSYEQYF. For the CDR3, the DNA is TGTGCCAGCAGTGGGGGAAGAAGCTCCTACGAGCAGTACTTC.

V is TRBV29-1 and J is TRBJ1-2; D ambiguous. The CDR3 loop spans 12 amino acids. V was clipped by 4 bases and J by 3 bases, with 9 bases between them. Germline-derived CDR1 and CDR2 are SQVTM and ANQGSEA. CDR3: CSVAGPDYGYTF. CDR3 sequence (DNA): TGCAGCGTTGCCGGACCGGACTATGGCTACACCTTC. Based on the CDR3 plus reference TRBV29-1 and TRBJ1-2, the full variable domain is SAVISQKPSRDICQRGTSLTIQCQVDSQVTMMFWYRQQPGQSLTLIATANQGSEATYESGFVIDKFPISRPNLTFSTLTVSNMSPEDSSIYLCSVAGPDYGYTFGSGTRLTVV.

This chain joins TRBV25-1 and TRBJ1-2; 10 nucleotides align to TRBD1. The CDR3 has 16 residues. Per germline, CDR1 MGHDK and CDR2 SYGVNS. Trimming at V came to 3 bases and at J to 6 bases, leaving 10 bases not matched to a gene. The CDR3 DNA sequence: TGTGCCAGCAGTGACCCCTCGTGGGACAGGGGTGATGGCTACACCTTC. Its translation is CASSDPSWDRGDGYTF.

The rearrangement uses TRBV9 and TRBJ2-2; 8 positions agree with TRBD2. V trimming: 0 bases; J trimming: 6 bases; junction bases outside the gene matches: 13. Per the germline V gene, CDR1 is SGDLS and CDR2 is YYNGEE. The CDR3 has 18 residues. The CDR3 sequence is CASSVVDGLAGAAGELFF. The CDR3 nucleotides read TGTGCCAGCAGCGTAGTGGATGGACTAGCCGGTGCCGCCGGGGAGCTGTTTTTT.